These T cell receptor beta chains were read from a single sample in a study of Ad26.COV2.S vaccination and SARS-CoV-2 variants. The protocol was immunoSEQ multiplex PCR, while the TCRdb copy is restricted to in-frame clones and leaves out a portion. This table has about 500,000 clones, 70% to 90% appearing once. This specimen consisted of peripheral blood, obtained in a trial of Ad26.COV2.S vaccine versus placebo. These receptors were obtained from a person aged 18-65 years who received the Ad26.COV2.S COVID-19 vaccine or a placebo. CDR3s include the opening cysteine and the closing phenylalanine or tryptophan. The D gene is left open where the match is weak. For some rows the clone size is stated as once, few or many, or as a class when expanded; others skip it.

clone size,V gene,D gene,J gene,CDR3 protein,CDR3 DNA
-,TRBV25-1,TRBD1,TRBJ2-7,CASIPGQGLPYEQYF,TGTGCCAGCATTCCCGGACAGGGTTTACCCTACGAGCAGTACTTC
-,TRBV10-2,TRBD1,TRBJ2-2,CASVRGQNTGELFF,TGCGCCAGCGTGAGGGGGCAAAACACCGGGGAGCTGTTTTTT
-,TRBV29-1,TRBD2,TRBJ2-5,CSVVSSGEPQETQYF,TGCAGCGTTGTTTCTAGCGGGGAGCCCCAAGAGACCCAGTACTTC
-,TRBV30,TRBD1,TRBJ2-3,CAWSKDRGESTDTQYF,TGTGCCTGGAGTAAGGACAGGGGGGAAAGCACAGATACGCAGTATTTT
-,TRBV3-1/TRBV3-2,TRBD1,TRBJ1-1,CASSLGQGASNTEAFF,TGTGCCAGCAGCCTGGGACAGGGGGCCTCGAACACTGAAGCTTTCTTT
-,TRBV5-1,-,TRBJ2-3,CASSLPPGDTQYF,TGCGCCAGCAGCTTACCCCCTGGAGATACGCAGTATTTT
-,TRBV7-6,-,TRBJ1-3,CASSLFTVGSGNTIYF,TGTGCCAGCAGCTTATTTACCGTGGGGTCTGGAAACACCATATATTTT
-,TRBV7-2,TRBD2,TRBJ2-3,CASSLRTSGITDTQYF,TGTGCCAGCAGCCTCCGGACTAGCGGGATCACAGATACGCAGTATTTT
once,TRBV6-6,-,TRBJ2-4,CASSYSAVAKNIQYF,TGTGCCAGCAGTTACTCGGCGGTAGCCAAAAACATTCAGTACTTC
-,TRBV13,TRBD1,TRBJ2-7,CASSSPSTGSYEQYF,TGTGCCAGCAGCTCACCTTCGACAGGGAGCTACGAGCAGTACTTC
-,TRBV4-1,-,TRBJ2-1,CASSQAPPTASVHRDNEQFF,TGCGCCAGCAGCCAAGCCCCCCCCACGGCGAGCGTTCATCGTGACAATGAGCAGTTCTTC
-,TRBV7-2,-,TRBJ2-5,CASSLVWGGETQYF,TGTGCCAGCAGCTTAGTTTGGGGAGGAGAGACCCAGTACTTC
-,TRBV5-1,-,TRBJ1-1,CASSLGGAGNTEAFF,TGCGCCAGCAGCTTGGGAGGGGCCGGGAACACTGAAGCTTTCTTT
-,TRBV6-1,TRBD1,TRBJ1-4,CASSGRDRGRLPNEKLFF,TGTGCCAGCAGTGGTCGGGACAGGGGGCGCCTACCTAATGAAAAACTGTTTTTT
-,TRBV3-1/TRBV3-2,TRBD1,TRBJ2-1,CASSQPGQNNEQFF,TGTGCCAGCAGCCAACCGGGACAGAACAATGAGCAGTTCTTC
once,TRBV5-1,-,TRBJ2-7,CASSLAGGLPAYEQYF,TGCGCCAGCAGCTTGGCCGGCGGGCTGCCCGCCTACGAGCAGTACTTC